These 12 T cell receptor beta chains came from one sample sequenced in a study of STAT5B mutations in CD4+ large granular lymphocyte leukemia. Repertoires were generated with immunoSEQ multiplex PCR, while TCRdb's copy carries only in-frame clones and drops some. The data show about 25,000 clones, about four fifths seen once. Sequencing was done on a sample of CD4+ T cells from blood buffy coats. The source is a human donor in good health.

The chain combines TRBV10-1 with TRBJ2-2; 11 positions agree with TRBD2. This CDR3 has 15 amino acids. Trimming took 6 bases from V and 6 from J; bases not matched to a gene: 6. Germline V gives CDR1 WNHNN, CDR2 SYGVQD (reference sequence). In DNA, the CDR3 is TGCGCCAGCAGCGCCGGGACTAGCGGCTCCGGGGAGCTGTTTTTT. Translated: CASSAGTSGSGELFF.

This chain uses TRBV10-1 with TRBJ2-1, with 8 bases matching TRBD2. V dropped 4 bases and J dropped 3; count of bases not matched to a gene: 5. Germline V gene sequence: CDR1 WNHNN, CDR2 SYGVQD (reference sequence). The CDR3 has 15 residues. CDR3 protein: CASSAGGDDYNEQFF. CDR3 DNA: TGCGCCAGCAGTGCCGGGGGGGATGACTACAATGAGCAGTTCTTC.

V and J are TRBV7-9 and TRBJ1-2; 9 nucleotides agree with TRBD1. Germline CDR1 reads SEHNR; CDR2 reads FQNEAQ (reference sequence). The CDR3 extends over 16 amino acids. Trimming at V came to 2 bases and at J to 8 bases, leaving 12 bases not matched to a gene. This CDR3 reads CASSLPSGTGTEGYTF. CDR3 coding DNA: TGTGCCAGCAGCTTACCCTCCGGGACAGGGACGGAAGGCTACACCTTC.

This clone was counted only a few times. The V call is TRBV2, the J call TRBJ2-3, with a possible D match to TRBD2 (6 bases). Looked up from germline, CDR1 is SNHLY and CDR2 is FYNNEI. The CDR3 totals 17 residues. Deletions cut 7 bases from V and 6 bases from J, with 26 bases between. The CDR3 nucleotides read TGTGCCAGCAACTTAAGGGCCGGGACTCATGCCAAGGATACGCAGTATTTT. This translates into CASNLRAGTHAKDTQYF.

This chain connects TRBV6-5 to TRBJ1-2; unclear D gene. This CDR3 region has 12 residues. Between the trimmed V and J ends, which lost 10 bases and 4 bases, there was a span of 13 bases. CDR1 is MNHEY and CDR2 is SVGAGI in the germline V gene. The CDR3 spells CATNRGGYGYTF. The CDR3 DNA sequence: TGTGCCACCAACCGAGGTGGCTATGGCTACACCTTC.

The CDR3 nucleotides read TGTGCCAGTAGACGGGGACAGGGTAATGAAAAACTGTTTTTT. It is translated as CASRRGQGNEKLFF. The chain is built from TRBV19 and TRBJ1-4; 9 bases are shared with TRBD1. Looked up from germline, CDR1 is LNHDA and CDR2 is SQIVND (reference sequence). The CDR3 is made up of 14 amino acids. Trimming at V came to 6 bases and at J to 4 bases, leaving 3 bases not matched to a gene.

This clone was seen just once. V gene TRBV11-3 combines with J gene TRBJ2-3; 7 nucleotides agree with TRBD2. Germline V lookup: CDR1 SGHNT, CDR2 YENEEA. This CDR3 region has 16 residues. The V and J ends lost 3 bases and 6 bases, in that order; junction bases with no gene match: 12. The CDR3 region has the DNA TGTGCCAGCAGCTTGATCTCCGGTAGCGGGCCGGATACGCAGTATTTT. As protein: CASSLISGSGPDTQYF. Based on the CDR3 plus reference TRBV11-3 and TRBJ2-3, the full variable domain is EAGVVQSPRYKIIEKKQPVAFWCNPISGHNTLYWYLQNLGQGPELLIRYENEEAVDDSQLPKDRFSAERLKGVDSTLKIQPAELGDSAVYLCASSLISGSGPDTQYFGPGTRLTVL.

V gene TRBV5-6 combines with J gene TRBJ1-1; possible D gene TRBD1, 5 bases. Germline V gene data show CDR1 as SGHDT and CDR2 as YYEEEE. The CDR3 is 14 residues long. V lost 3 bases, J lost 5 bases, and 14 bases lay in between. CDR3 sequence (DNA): TGTGCCAGCAGCTCTCCGGGGGGGTGGACTGAAGCTTTCTTT. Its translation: CASSSPGGWTEAFF. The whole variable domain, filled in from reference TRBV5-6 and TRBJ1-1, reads DAGVTQSPTHLIKTRGQQVTLRCSPKSGHDTVSWYQQALGQGPQFIFQYYEEEERQRGNFPDRFSGHQFPNYSSELNVNALLLGDSALYLCASSSPGGWTEAFFGQGTRLTVV.

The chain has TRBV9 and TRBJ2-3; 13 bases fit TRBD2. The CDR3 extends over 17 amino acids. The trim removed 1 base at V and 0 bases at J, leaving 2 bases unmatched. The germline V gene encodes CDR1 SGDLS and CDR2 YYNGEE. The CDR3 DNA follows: TGTGCCAGCAGCGTACGGACTAGCGGGGGTAGCACAGATACGCAGTATTTT. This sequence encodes CASSVRTSGGSTDTQYF.

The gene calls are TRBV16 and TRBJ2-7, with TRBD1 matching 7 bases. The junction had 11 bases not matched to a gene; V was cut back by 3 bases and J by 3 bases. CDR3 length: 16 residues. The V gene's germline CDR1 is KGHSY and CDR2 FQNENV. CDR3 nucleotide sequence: TGTGCCAGCAGCCACCGCTTAAGACAGGGATACTACGAGCAGTACTTC. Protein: CASSHRLRQGYYEQYF.

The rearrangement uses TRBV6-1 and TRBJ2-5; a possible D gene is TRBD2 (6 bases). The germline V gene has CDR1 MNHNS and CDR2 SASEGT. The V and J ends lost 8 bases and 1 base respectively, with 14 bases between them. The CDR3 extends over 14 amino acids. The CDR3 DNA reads TGTGCCAGCCGGAGGGCAGGGATCCAAGAGACCCAGTACTTC. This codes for CASRRAGIQETQYF.

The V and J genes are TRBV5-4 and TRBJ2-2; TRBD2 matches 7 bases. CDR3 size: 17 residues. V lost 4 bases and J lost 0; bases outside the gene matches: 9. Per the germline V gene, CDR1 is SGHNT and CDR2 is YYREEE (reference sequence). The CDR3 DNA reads TGTGCCAGCAGCCCGTGGGGGGGAACATCGAACACCGGGGAGCTGTTTTTT. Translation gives CASSPWGGTSNTGELFF.